The rows below give T cell receptor beta chains drawn from one sample of a study of regulatory T cells in long-lasting Graves disease. One entry per CDR3 protein results from TCRdb running MiXCR on the multiplex PCR reads. The sample includes 370,000 or so distinct CDR3 sequences, around 15% of them seen just once. The sample was also reused in another study, on T cells in Graves' hyperthyroidism and ophthalmopathy.

The material was peripheral blood mononuclear cells (PBMCs), obtained at new diagnosis, from a patient treated with antithyroid drugs. The receptors were sampled from a woman aged 18 to 35 with Graves disease. Both conserved end residues are part of each CDR3. The D gene is left open where the match is weak. The size field is filled for only some rows; it gives once, few, many or a size class.

clone_size j_call d_call v_call cdr3_nt cdr3_aa
many TRBJ2-1 - TRBV20-1 TGCAGTGCTAGAGGACTAGTTGAAAACAATGAGCAGTTCTTC CSARGLVENNEQFF
many TRBJ1-2 TRBD1 TRBV18 TGTGCCAGCTCAAAGGGACAGGGGATCGGCTACACCTTC CASSKGQGIGYTF
few TRBJ1-3 - TRBV6-2/TRBV6-3 TGTGCCAGCAGTTACTTGGGCTCTGGAAACACCATATATTTT CASSYLGSGNTIYF
many TRBJ2-1 - TRBV15 TGTGCCACCAGCAGAGATACTAGCAGATACAATGAGCAGTTCTTC CATSRDTSRYNEQFF
- TRBJ2-1 - TRBV11-3 TGTGCCAGCAGCTTACACAGAGGTGTGGATAGTGAGCAGTCCTTC CASSLHRGVDSEQSF
many TRBJ2-2 TRBD2 TRBV30 TGTGCCTGGAGTGTACGAGCGGGAGGGCCTGGCGGGGAGCTGTTTTTT CAWSVRAGGPGGELFF
many TRBJ1-4 - TRBV3-1 TGTGCCAGCAGCCAAGTCTCGGCCAAGGCGGGCGAAAAACTGTTTTTT CASSQVSAKAGEKLFF
many TRBJ1-3 - TRBV11-2 TGTGCCAGCAGCACCTCCGGGACAAACACCATATATTTT CASSTSGTNTIYF
many TRBJ2-1 - TRBV7-9 TGTGCCAGCACCTCGACCCGAGGCCAGTACAATGAGCAGTTCTTC CASTSTRGQYNEQFF
few TRBJ1-6 TRBD1 TRBV27 TGTGCCAGCAGTCTCCGGGACAGGGATTCCTATAATTCACCCCTCCACTTT CASSLRDRDSYNSPLHF
many TRBJ2-7 - TRBV3-1 TGTGCCAGCAGCCTTCGGAGGAGCCTGACTTCCTACGAGCAGTACTTC CASSLRRSLTSYEQYF
many TRBJ2-7 TRBD1 TRBV28 TGTGCCAGTACGAATACGGACAGGTTTACCTACGAGCAGTACTTC CASTNTDRFTYEQYF
- TRBJ1-1 - TRBV5-1 TGCGCCAGCAGCTTGGCCACGGCAGGGCTGAACACTGAAGCTTTCTTT CASSLATAGLNTEAFF
few TRBJ2-1 - TRBV12-5 TGTGCTAGTGGTTTGGTATCTTCCGGGGAGACCTACAATGAGCGGTTCTTC CASGLVSSGETYNERFF
few TRBJ2-7 TRBD1 TRBV7-9 TGTGCCAGCAGCGGGGGTTTTGGACAGGGCTACTACGAGCAGTACTTC CASSGGFGQGYYEQYF
many TRBJ2-1 TRBD2 TRBV20-1 TGCAGTCACCATGGGACTAGCGGGGGGGCCTGGGACCATGAGCAGTTCTTC CSHHGTSGGAWDHEQFF
few TRBJ2-2 - TRBV9 TGTGCCAGCAGCGATAACAGAAGAAACACCGGGGAGCTGTTTTTT CASSDNRRNTGELFF
many TRBJ2-1 TRBD2 TRBV5-6 TGTGCCAGCAGCTTGGCGCTAGCGGGAGCACATGAGCAGTTCTTC CASSLALAGAHEQFF
many TRBJ2-2 TRBD2 TRBV20-1 TGCAGTGCTCCACCAAGCGGGAGGGGGCCGGCCGGGGAGCTGTTTTTT CSAPPSGRGPAGELFF
many TRBJ1-4 TRBD1 TRBV7-8 TGTGCCAGCAGCTCCAACAGGGGGGGAGGTACTAATGAAAAACTGTTTTTT CASSSNRGGGTNEKLFF
many TRBJ2-7 - TRBV28 TGTGCCAGCAGTTTGTACGGGGAAACTTACGAGCAGTACTTC CASSLYGETYEQYF
many TRBJ2-5 - TRBV20-1 TGCAGTGCTAGTAAACTAGATCAAGAGACCCAGTACTTC CSASKLDQETQYF
many TRBJ1-2 - TRBV3-1 TGTGCCAGCAGCCAAGATCAAAAAGGCTATGGCTACACCTTC CASSQDQKGYGYTF
many TRBJ1-2 - TRBV11-2 TGTGCCACCGTGGGCTACACCTTC CATVGYTF
- TRBJ1-2 - TRBV13 TGTGCCAGCAGGTCAGGGGCGGGCTATGGCTACACCTTC CASRSGAGYGYTF
many TRBJ2-3 - TRBV5-1 TGCGCCAGCAGTTATAGTTGGGATACGCAGTATTTT CASSYSWDTQYF
many TRBJ1-1 TRBD1 TRBV6-2/TRBV6-3 TGTGCCAGCGGGGAATGGACAGGGTATCCCGAAGCTTTCTTT CASGEWTGYPEAFF
many TRBJ2-5 - TRBV6-1 TGTGCCAGCGCAAGGACAGGGAGGGCCCAGTACTTC CASARTGRAQYF
- TRBJ2-6 TRBD1 TRBV24-1 TGTGCCACCAGTGATCGTCCCGGGACAGGTACAGGTGGGGCCAACGTCCGGACTTTC CATSDRPGTGTGGANVRTF
- TRBJ2-2 TRBD1 TRBV5-1 TGCGCCAGCGGTGGCGGACAGGGCAAAGCCGGGGAGCTGTTTTTT CASGGGQGKAGELFF
many TRBJ2-7 - TRBV5-1 TGCGCCAGCAGCTTGGAGGGGGTCGGAACCTACGAGCAGTACTTC CASSLEGVGTYEQYF
few TRBJ1-2 - TRBV5-4 TGTGCCAGCAGCTTGGGGGGGGGTCGTAGCTATGGCTACACCTTC CASSLGGGRSYGYTF
- TRBJ2-1 TRBD1 TRBV5-1 TGCGCCAGCAGCTTGTTAGGGGCCGGGACAGGGGACTACAATGAGCAGTTCTTC CASSLLGAGTGDYNEQFF
many TRBJ2-1 - TRBV18 TGTGCCAGCTCACACCGCTCTGCTTTGTGGGTGGAGGGCAATGAGCAGTTCTTC CASSHRSALWVEGNEQFF
few TRBJ1-1 - TRBV7-3 TGTGCCAGCAGCTCCCAGCGGGCGGAGAAAGCTTTCTTT CASSSQRAEKAFF
many TRBJ2-7 TRBD1 TRBV28 TGTGCCAGCAGTTTGTTTCTAGGACAGGCCTACGAGCAGTACTTC CASSLFLGQAYEQYF
many TRBJ2-7 - TRBV5-1 TGCGCCAGCAGCTTTTGGAATCAGGGATGGGGCGAGCAGTACTTC CASSFWNQGWGEQYF
few TRBJ1-5 - TRBV19 TGTGCCAGTAAGGACAGCTACAATCAGCCCCAGCATTTT CASKDSYNQPQHF
many TRBJ2-6 TRBD1 TRBV11-1 TGTGCCAGCAGCGAAAGGACAGGGGGCGCAAGATCTGGGGCCAACGTCCTGACTTTC CASSERTGGARSGANVLTF
few TRBJ1-1 - TRBV5-1 TGCGCCAGCAGCTTGGCAATGGATACTGAAGCTTTCTTT CASSLAMDTEAFF
few TRBJ2-1 - TRBV5-1 TGCGCCAGCAGCTTGGGACTCCTCGGAGAGCAGTTCTTC CASSLGLLGEQFF
- TRBJ1-6 TRBD1 TRBV27 TGTGCCAGCAGTTTAGAGGGGGCGCTTAATAATTCACCCCTCCACTTT CASSLEGALNNSPLHF
few TRBJ1-1 TRBD1 TRBV20-1 TGCAGTGCTAGGGAGCCGGGACAGGGGGTCGGCACTGAAGCTTTCTTT CSAREPGQGVGTEAFF
- TRBJ1-2 TRBD1 TRBV19 TGTGCCAGTAGTAGAAGGGGACCGCCGGGACAGTCCTATGGCTACACCTTC CASSRRGPPGQSYGYTF
few TRBJ1-1 TRBD1 TRBV7-9 TGTGCCAGCGGCTTAGGACAGGGGAGGCACACTGAAGCTTTCTTT CASGLGQGRHTEAFF
many TRBJ2-5 TRBD2 TRBV5-8 TGTGCCAGCAGCTTGGGGCTAGCGGGGGCCCCTCGTCAAGAGACCCAGTACTTC CASSLGLAGAPRQETQYF
- TRBJ2-6 - TRBV6-4 TGTGCCAGCAGTGACTCACACTCTGGGGCCAACGTCCTGACTTTC CASSDSHSGANVLTF
few TRBJ2-1 - TRBV7-9 TGTGCCAGCAGGAGAACAGGGGGGGATTACAATGAGCAGTTCTTC CASRRTGGDYNEQFF
few TRBJ2-7 - TRBV13 TGTGCCAGCAGCTTCGGGGCGGCCTCCGAGCAGTACTTC CASSFGAASEQYF
many TRBJ2-1 TRBD2 TRBV6-4 TGTGCCAGCAGTCCCCAGAGCGGGACCTACAATGAGCAGTTCTTC CASSPQSGTYNEQFF
- TRBJ1-2 - TRBV29-1 TGCAGCGTATATCGGGACTATGGCTACACCTTC CSVYRDYGYTF
few TRBJ2-3 TRBD2 TRBV9 TGTGCCAGCAGCGTTGGCATCGGGACTAGCGGAAGCACAGATACGCAGTATTTT CASSVGIGTSGSTDTQYF
few TRBJ2-1 TRBD2 TRBV6-1 TGTGCCAGCAGTGAGAGGACTAGCGGGAGAAGGGGAGAGCAGTTCTTC CASSERTSGRRGEQFF